The rows below give T cell receptor beta chains drawn from one sample of a study of T cells in Graves' hyperthyroidism and ophthalmopathy. MiXCR, applied by TCRdb to the multiplex PCR reads, yields one record per CDR3 protein. In the table there are more than 350,000 distinct CDR3 sequences, approximately 17% of which are singletons. The sequenced sample was blood. These receptors were obtained from a woman aged 25 to 39 with Graves' hyperthyroidism that later progressed to Graves' ophthalmopathy. The CDR3 runs from the conserved cysteine through the conserved F or W. The D gene is left open where the match is weak. Not every row has a clone size; where given, it reads once, few, many or a size class.

j_call,v_call,d_call,clone_size,cdr3_nt,cdr3_aa
TRBJ2-1,TRBV11-2,-,-,TGTGCCAGCAGCCGACCCGAGACCGTAGGGGTGGGCTCCTACAATGAGCAGTTCTTC,CASSRPETVGVGSYNEQFF
TRBJ1-2,TRBV20-1,-,many,TGCAGTGCTAGAGATAGACAGGCTGTCTATGGCTACACCTTC,CSARDRQAVYGYTF
TRBJ2-5,TRBV2,-,many,TGTGCCAGTGACAGGGAAGCGGGTGTAGAGACCCAGTACTTC,CASDREAGVETQYF
TRBJ2-5,TRBV9,TRBD2,-,TGTGCCAGCAGCGTATCGACTAGCCCGGGGGAGACCCAGTACTTC,CASSVSTSPGETQYF
TRBJ1-1,TRBV7-2,-,many,TGTGCCAGCAGCCCGGGGCCTGGAGGGCTTGAAGCTTTCTTT,CASSPGPGGLEAFF
TRBJ2-7,TRBV9,-,-,TGTGCCAGCAGCCTAGGTGCTTCGGGAGAGGGCTACGAGCAGTACTTC,CASSLGASGEGYEQYF
TRBJ1-4,TRBV27,TRBD1,-,TGTGCCAGCAAGGAGGGGGCCGGTGAAAAACTGTTTTTT,CASKEGAGEKLFF
TRBJ2-3,TRBV20-1,TRBD1,many,TGCAGTGCTACGGCGACCCGGGACAGCCGCACAGATACGCAGTATTTT,CSATATRDSRTDTQYF
TRBJ1-2,TRBV7-2,-,many,TGTGCCAGCAGCGCGGACAGCTCCCTAGCAGGTGGCTACACCTTC,CASSADSSLAGGYTF
TRBJ2-3,TRBV4-1,-,many,TGCGCCAGCAGCCAAGATCAAGATGGCGGAGCAGATACGCAGTATTTT,CASSQDQDGGADTQYF
TRBJ2-2,TRBV20-1,TRBD2,many,TGCAGTGCTAGAGATGCGCTAGCGGGAGGCTACACCGGGGAGCTGTTTTTT,CSARDALAGGYTGELFF
TRBJ2-1,TRBV2,TRBD1,once,TGTGCCAGCAGTGATGATCAGGGGGCAATCTCCTACAATGAGCAGTTCTTC,CASSDDQGAISYNEQFF
TRBJ1-2,TRBV15,TRBD1,many,TGTGCCACCAGCACCCGACAGGGTACCTATGGCTACACCTTC,CATSTRQGTYGYTF
TRBJ1-1,TRBV12-3/TRBV12-4,-,-,TGTGCCAGCGGCCCCGGACGCGTTGGAGCTTTCTTT,CASGPGRVGAFF
TRBJ1-4,TRBV18,TRBD1,many,TGTGCCAGCTCCCTGGGACAGGTTAATGAAAAACTGTTTTTT,CASSLGQVNEKLFF
TRBJ2-7,TRBV27,-,-,TGTGCCAGCAGTTTAGGCAGGGTGAACGAGCAGTACTTC,CASSLGRVNEQYF
TRBJ1-1,TRBV29-1,-,-,TGCAGCGTAGTTTACAGGCTTGCTACGGGGACTGAAGCTTTCTTT,CSVVYRLATGTEAFF
TRBJ2-3,TRBV5-1,-,many,TGCGCCAGCAGCTTGGTTACTAACACAGATACGCAGTATTTT,CASSLVTNTDTQYF
TRBJ2-5,TRBV6-1,TRBD2,-,TGTGCCAGCGGGTATTCTAGCGGGGGGTGGCTGCGAGAGACCCAGTACTTC,CASGYSSGGWLRETQYF
TRBJ2-1,TRBV27,-,many,TGTGCCAGCAGTTATGGTGGGCGGGCCGGCAATGAGCAGTTCTTC,CASSYGGRAGNEQFF
TRBJ2-5,TRBV29-1,TRBD1,-,TGCAGCGTTGAATATTGGGACAGGGATAGGGCAGAGACCCAGTACTTC,CSVEYWDRDRAETQYF
TRBJ2-5,TRBV18,TRBD1,-,TGTGCCAGCTCAACCAACCGGGACAGCCAAGAGACCCAGTACTTC,CASSTNRDSQETQYF
TRBJ2-3,TRBV12-3/TRBV12-4,TRBD2,many,TGTGCCAGCACCTTAATCCGGACTAGCGGGGGGGCTTCTAGCACAGATACGCAGTATTTT,CASTLIRTSGGASSTDTQYF
TRBJ2-6,TRBV4-2,TRBD2,-,TGTGCCAGCAGCCAAGATTCTTTACTAGCGGCTGGGGCCAACGTCCTGACTTTC,CASSQDSLLAAGANVLTF
TRBJ1-1,TRBV15,-,-,TGTGCCACCAGCAGAGATAGACGATACACTGAAGCTTTCTTT,CATSRDRRYTEAFF
TRBJ1-1,TRBV9,-,few,TGTGCCAGCAGCCCACCATCCACGGGGAACACTGAAGCTTTCTTT,CASSPPSTGNTEAFF
TRBJ2-2,TRBV10-3,-,many,TGTGCCATCAGTGAGGCGGTTGTCACCGGGGAGCTGTTTTTT,CAISEAVVTGELFF
TRBJ2-1,TRBV7-9,TRBD2,many,TGTGCCAGCAGCTTAGGTGTGTCGGGACTAGCCTCCCACAATGAGCAGTTCTTC,CASSLGVSGLASHNEQFF